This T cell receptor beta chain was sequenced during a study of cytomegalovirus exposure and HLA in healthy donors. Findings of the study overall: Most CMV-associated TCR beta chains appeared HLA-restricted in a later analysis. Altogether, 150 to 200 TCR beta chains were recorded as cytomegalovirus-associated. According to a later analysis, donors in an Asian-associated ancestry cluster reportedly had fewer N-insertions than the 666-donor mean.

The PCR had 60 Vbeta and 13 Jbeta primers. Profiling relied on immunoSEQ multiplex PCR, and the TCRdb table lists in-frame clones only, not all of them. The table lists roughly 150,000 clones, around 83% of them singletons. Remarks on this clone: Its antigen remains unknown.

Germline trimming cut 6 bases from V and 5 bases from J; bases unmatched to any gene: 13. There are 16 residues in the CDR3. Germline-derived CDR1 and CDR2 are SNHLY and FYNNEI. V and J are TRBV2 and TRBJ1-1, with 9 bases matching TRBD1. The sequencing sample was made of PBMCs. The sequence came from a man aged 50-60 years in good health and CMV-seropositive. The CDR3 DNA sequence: TGTGCCAGCAGGAAGGACAGGGGCGAGCGCGGGACTGAAGCTTTCTTT. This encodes CASRKDRGERGTEAFF.